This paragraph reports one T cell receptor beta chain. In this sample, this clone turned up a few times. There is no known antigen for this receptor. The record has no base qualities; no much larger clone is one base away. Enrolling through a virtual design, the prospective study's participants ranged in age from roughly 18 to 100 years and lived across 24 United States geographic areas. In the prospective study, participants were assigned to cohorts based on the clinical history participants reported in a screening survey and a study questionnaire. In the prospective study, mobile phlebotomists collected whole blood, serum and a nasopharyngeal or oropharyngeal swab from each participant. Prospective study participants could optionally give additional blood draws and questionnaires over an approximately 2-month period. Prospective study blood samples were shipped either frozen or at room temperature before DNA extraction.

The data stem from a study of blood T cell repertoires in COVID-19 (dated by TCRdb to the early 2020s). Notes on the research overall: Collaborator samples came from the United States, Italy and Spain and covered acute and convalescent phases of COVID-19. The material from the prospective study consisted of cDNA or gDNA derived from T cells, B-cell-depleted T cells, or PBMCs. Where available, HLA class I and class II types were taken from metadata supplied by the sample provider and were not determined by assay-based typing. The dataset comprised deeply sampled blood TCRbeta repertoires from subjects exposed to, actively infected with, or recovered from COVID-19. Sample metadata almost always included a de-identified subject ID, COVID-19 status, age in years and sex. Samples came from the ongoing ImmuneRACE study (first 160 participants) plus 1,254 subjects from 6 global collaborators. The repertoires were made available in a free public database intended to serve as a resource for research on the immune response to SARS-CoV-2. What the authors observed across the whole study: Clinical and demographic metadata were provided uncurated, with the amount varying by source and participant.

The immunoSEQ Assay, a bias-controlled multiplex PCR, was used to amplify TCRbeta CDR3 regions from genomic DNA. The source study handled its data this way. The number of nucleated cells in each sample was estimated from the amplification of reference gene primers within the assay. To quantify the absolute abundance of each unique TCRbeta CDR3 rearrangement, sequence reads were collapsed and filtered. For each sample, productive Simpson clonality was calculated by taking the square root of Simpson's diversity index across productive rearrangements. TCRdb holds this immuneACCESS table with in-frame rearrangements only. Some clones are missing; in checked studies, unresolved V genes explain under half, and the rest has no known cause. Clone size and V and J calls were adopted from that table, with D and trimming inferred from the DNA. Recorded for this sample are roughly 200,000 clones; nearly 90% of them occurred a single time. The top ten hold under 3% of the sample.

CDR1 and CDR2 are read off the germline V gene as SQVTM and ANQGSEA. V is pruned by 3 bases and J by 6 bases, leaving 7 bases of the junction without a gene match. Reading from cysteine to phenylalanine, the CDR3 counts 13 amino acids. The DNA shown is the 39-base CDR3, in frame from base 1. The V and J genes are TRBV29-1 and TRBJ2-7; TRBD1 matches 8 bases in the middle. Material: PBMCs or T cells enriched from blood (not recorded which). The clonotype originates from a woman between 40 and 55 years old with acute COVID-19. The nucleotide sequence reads TGCAGCGTTGAGGGCGGACAGGGCAGCGAGCAGTACTTC. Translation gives CSVEGGQGSEQYF.